This T cell receptor beta chain was recovered during a study of identical twins (dated by TCRdb to 2016 to 2017). Notes on the research overall: TCR alpha and beta repertoires from monozygotic twins, unrelated adults of various ages and cord blood were deep-sequenced to test whether fetal clonotypes persist. To rule out contamination, replicate twin experiments were performed at different times with different library preparation protocols. Study-wide findings and limitations: Because the same donors could not be followed over many years, the conclusions relied on cross-sectional statistical analysis. A weaker excess of twin sharing was found in beta out-of-frame sequences because the signal-to-noise ratio was lowered by fewer shared sequences. Fewer insertions were carried by abundant cord blood beta clonotypes, a similar but weaker trend appeared in young adult naive repertoires, and no such trend appeared in memory repertoires. Out-of-frame TCR alpha sequences shared between twins showed an excess of low generation-probability sequences compared with coincidental sharing between unrelated individuals. In monozygotic twins, recombination models systematically underestimated out-of-frame TCR alpha sharing, but the models matched the sharing seen between unrelated individuals. Invariant T cells such as MAIT and iNKT could partly confound zero-insertion analyses, though diverse VJ usage argued against this for most clonotypes.

This clonotype was found many times. Its antigen is unknown. Base qualities are not recorded, but no much larger clone differs from it by a single base. Only healthy Caucasian donors were included. The twin cohort comprised three pairs of female monozygotic twins, all aged about 18 to 30 years. Miltenyi CD45RO+ enrichment and human naive T-cell isolation kits were used to isolate memory (CD45RO+) and naive T cells from PBMC. CDR1 LGHDT and CDR2 YNNKEL were looked up in the germline V gene (reference sequence). From the cysteine up to the phenylalanine, the CDR3 has a length of 15 residues. The DNA shown is the 45-base CDR3, in frame from base 1. V is reduced by 3 bases and J by 2 bases, leaving a spacing of 13 bases between them. The library was obtained by 5' RACE. Sequencing took place on an Illumina HiSeq 2000. Template switching introduced a universal primer binding site; the final cDNA contained a unique molecular identifier, enabling accurate counting of TCR cDNA molecules. Specific primers in the conserved constant-segment region were used to synthesize first-strand cDNA for the TCR alpha and beta chains. To control for contamination, each cDNA library was double barcoded with a SMART-Mk sample barcode plus Illumina barcodes. TruSeq adapter sequences along with Illumina sample barcodes were introduced in two successive PCR steps. TCR alpha and beta cDNA libraries were sequenced on the Illumina HiSeq platform with custom primers. Regarding the original processing steps: MiGEC processed the raw reads to extract unique molecular identifiers, while MiXCR was used to determine the CDR3 positions. Recombination models were inferred per individual with the repgenHMM and IGoR tools using an EM algorithm. Shared clonotypes were analyzed with the tcR package in R, and sharing was normalized by the product of cloneset sizes. To study raw recombination free of thymic and clonal selection effects, out-of-frame nonproductive sequences were analyzed. The raw public reads went through TCRdb reprocessing: fastp at Q25, MiXCR clone calling, in-frame beta chains kept. All rows with the same CDR3 protein become a single entry with the most common DNA and genes. Here the V and J calls rest on TCRdb's processing, not on the authors' analysis. This sample has 200,000 to 250,000 distinct CDR3 sequences in its table, and around 8% of those were observed once. Jointly, the top ten make up about 1.8% of the sample.

This same sample was also taken into another study, of yellow fever vaccine responses in identical twins. That second publication adds: According to the authors, in identical twins the way T cells responded to vaccination appeared partly convergent and partly personalized. The study precisely tracked vaccine-responding T cell clones in identical twins.

The material sequenced was memory (CD45RO+) T cells sorted from blood. What the cell subset or site label conveys for this sample: CD45RO+ enriched T cells. The sequence derives from a young woman in good health. The rearrangement combines TRBV3-1 with TRBJ2-5; the D gene is not confidently resolved. The DNA sequence reads TGTGCCAGCAGCCAGGACGAAGAGATACAAGAGACCCAGTACTTC. Translation gives CASSQDEEIQETQYF.